Listed below are T cell receptor beta chains from one sample, sequenced in a study of blood T cell repertoires in COVID-19. Libraries were prepared by immunoSEQ multiplex PCR; TCRdb keeps only in-frame clonotypes and omits some of them. The sample holds 380,000 or so clones; roughly 90% are singletons and the top ten take approximately 1%. What was sequenced was PBMCs or T cells enriched from blood (not recorded which). These receptors originate from a woman aged 30 to 39 with acute COVID-19. Each CDR3 is given with its conserved first and last residue. The order of the fields is J gene, D gene, V gene, clone size, CDR3 protein. A D gene is named only where the DNA matches it firmly. Expanded clones are given a class, and other clones once, few, many or no size at all.

>TRBJ1-2|-|TRBV25-1|many
CASRSGGEGYTF
>TRBJ2-7|TRBD2|TRBV14|-
CASSPWGASGVYEQYF
>TRBJ2-1|TRBD2|TRBV19|-
CASIRRGGLKVHNEQFF
>TRBJ2-7|TRBD1|TRBV7-3|-
CASTQWTGRYEQYF
>TRBJ2-1|-|TRBV7-3|-
CASSPAGPATYNEQFF
>TRBJ2-3|-|TRBV29-1|-
CSVDNRVGTDTQYF
>TRBJ1-1|-|TRBV18|-
CASSPTGGTEAFF
>TRBJ2-1|-|TRBV9|-
CASSLGSNNEQFF
>TRBJ2-4|-|TRBV5-1|-
CASSLEAGLAKNIQYF
>TRBJ1-3|-|TRBV7-9|-
CASSQTPTGTHSGNTIYF
>TRBJ2-7|TRBD1|TRBV7-9|-
CASSTNRGTTDEQYF
>TRBJ1-1|TRBD1|TRBV25-1|-
CASSDLGQGREAFF
>TRBJ1-3|-|TRBV12-1|-
CSSSSGDKGNTIYF
>TRBJ2-7|TRBD2|TRBV5-1|once
CASSPEGTSGRYEQYF
>TRBJ1-1|-|TRBV4-1|-
CASSPVRTEGDSEAFF
>TRBJ2-1|-|TRBV2|-
CASSDRVGSYNEQFF
>TRBJ2-7|-|TRBV7-2|few
CASSLSAGAYEQYF
>TRBJ1-1|TRBD1|TRBV18|-
CASSPSGGNTEAFF
>TRBJ1-6|-|TRBV7-9|once
CASSFSGDNSPLHF
>TRBJ1-3|TRBD1|TRBV11-2|-
CASSLVLWQGDSGNTIYF
>TRBJ2-5|-|TRBV18|once
CASSPEGSQLTQETQYF
>TRBJ1-6|-|TRBV30|-
CAWTPGNSPLHF
>TRBJ2-7|-|TRBV6-4|once
CASSDRVGSYEQYF
>TRBJ2-7|TRBD1|TRBV2|-
CASSAPGQGPWEYF
>TRBJ2-2|TRBD1|TRBV6-4|-
CASSERTGGKTQSGELFF
>TRBJ2-1|-|TRBV27|-
CASRNARRAPGTYNEQFF
>TRBJ2-7|TRBD2|TRBV20-1|-
CSASRWRGDYEQYF
>TRBJ1-5|-|TRBV2|-
CASRSRYSNQPQHF
>TRBJ1-2|TRBD1|TRBV5-1|-
CASSLTSAQGAGGYTF
>TRBJ2-6|-|TRBV30|-
CAWSQGTGANVLTF
>TRBJ1-2|TRBD1|TRBV27|-
CASRGDRADSNYGYTF
>TRBJ2-1|TRBD2|TRBV30|-
CAWNSGGPGNEQFF
>TRBJ1-6|TRBD1|TRBV6-6|-
CATSEGAGFSPLHF
>TRBJ2-7|TRBD1|TRBV6-2/TRBV6-3|-
CASSYPGTGGSYEQYF
>TRBJ1-2|-|TRBV30|-
CAWSALKNYGYTF